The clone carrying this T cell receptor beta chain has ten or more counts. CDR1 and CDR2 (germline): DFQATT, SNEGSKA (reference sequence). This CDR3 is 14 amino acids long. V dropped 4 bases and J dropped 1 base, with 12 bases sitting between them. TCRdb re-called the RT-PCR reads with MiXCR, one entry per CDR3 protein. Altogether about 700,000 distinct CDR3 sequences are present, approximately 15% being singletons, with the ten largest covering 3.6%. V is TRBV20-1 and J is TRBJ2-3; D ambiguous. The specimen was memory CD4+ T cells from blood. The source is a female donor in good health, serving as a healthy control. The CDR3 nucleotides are TGCAGTGCTAATTTAAATCGCGGCACAGATACGCAGTATTTT. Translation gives CSANLNRGTDTQYF.